This TCR beta chain was found in a study of blood T cell repertoires in COVID-19. The overall study: PBMCs, B-cell-depleted T cells, or T cells provided the cDNA or gDNA that made up the material.

Libraries were prepared by immunoSEQ multiplex PCR; TCRdb keeps only in-frame clonotypes and omits some of them. Of about 210,000 clones listed, around 80% are singletons. In its sample, this clone was seen a few times. Germline V gene lookup returns CDR1 SQVTM and CDR2 ANQGSEA. The germline V and J ends were trimmed by 8 bases and 5 bases, with 10 bases remaining between them. The CDR3 extends over 11 amino acids. Sequencing was carried out using peripheral blood. This sequence originates from a middle-aged man who had recovered from COVID-19. The chain has TRBV29-1 and TRBJ1-5; D perhaps matches TRBD1 (6 bases). The CDR3 loop is CSCTGYQPQHF. CDR3 in DNA: TGCAGCTGCACAGGGTATCAGCCCCAGCATTTT.